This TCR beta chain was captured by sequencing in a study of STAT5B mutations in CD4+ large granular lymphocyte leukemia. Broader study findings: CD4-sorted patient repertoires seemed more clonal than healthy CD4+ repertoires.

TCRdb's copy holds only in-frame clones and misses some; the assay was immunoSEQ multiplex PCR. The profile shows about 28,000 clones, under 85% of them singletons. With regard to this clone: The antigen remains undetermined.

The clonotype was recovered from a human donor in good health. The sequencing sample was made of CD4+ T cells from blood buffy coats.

This chain's CDR3 is CASSTGTSGPGEFF. In nucleotides, the CDR3 is TGTGCCAGCAGCACCGGGACTAGCGGTCCAGGAGAGTTCTTC. The V and J genes are TRBV6-6 and TRBJ2-1; 11 bases are a match to TRBD2. Trimming removed 6 bases from V and 14 bases from J; junction bases left unmatched: 12. The CDR3 covers 14 residues. Germline CDR1 MNHNY, CDR2 SVGAGI (reference sequence).